These 13 T cell receptor beta chains came from one sample sequenced in a study of shared clonotypes between healthy human individuals. Clones were read by immunoSEQ multiplex PCR, and TCRdb kept only the in-frame ones, dropping some. The sample consists of 550,000 to 700,000 clones, 73% of them appearing once. What was sequenced was memory CD4+ T cells sorted from blood. The subset here: CD45RA-negative fraction. The receptors originated from a young woman in good health.

This clone appeared a single time. The chain links TRBV19 to TRBJ2-1; D call uncertain. CDR1 and CDR2 from the germline V gene are LNHDA and SQIVND (reference sequence). The CDR3 runs 15 residues. V lost 0 bases and J lost 5, with 11 bases in between. The CDR3 reads CASSIDRNRHNEQFF. CDR3 DNA: TGTGCCAGTAGTATAGATCGGAACAGACACAATGAGCAGTTCTTC.

The V call is TRBV21-1, the J call TRBJ2-2. TRBV21-1 is a pseudogene. CDR3 length: 17 residues. Here the CDR3 reads CASSKVLVQEYTGELFF. DNA of the CDR3: TGTGCCAGCAGCAAAGTTCTTGTCCAGGAGTACACCGGGGAGCTGTTTTTT.

As to this clone: This clone may be a read error of a much larger clone one base away. The rearrangement links TRBV6-5 to TRBJ1-1; TRBD1 matches at 7 bases. This CDR3 comprises 14 residues. After removal of 6 bases from V and 0 bases from J, the junction contained 4 bases not matched to a gene. Per germline, CDR1 MNHEY and CDR2 SVGAGI. DNA of the CDR3: TGTGCCAGCAGGGCACAGGGGATGAACACTGAAGCTTTCTTT. It yields the protein CASRAQGMNTEAFF.

This clone was recorded only once. The CDR3 loop is CASSTARDRVFDTQYF. In nucleotides, the CDR3 is TGTGCCAGTAGTACGGCCCGGGACAGGGTTTTCGATACGCAGTATTTT. The gene calls are TRBV19 and TRBJ2-3; 9 positions match TRBD1. V was clipped by 4 bases and J by 6 bases; unmatched bases: 11. The CDR3 runs 16 residues. The germline CDR1 and CDR2 sequences are LNHDA and SQIVND (reference sequence). Looking up the rest from reference TRBV19 and TRBJ2-3 gives the full variable domain: DGGITQSPKYLFRKEGQNVTLSCEQNLNHDAMYWYRQDPGQGLRLIYYSQIVNDFQKGDIAEGYSVSREKKESFPLTVTSAQKNPTAFYLCASSTARDRVFDTQYFGPGTRLTVL.

This chain uses TRBV6-1 with TRBJ1-5; TRBD1 aligns across 8 bases. The CDR3 runs to 15 residues. Germline V lookup: CDR1 MNHNS, CDR2 SASEGT. V gave up 3 bases and J gave up 3 bases; unmatched junction bases: 4. The CDR3: CASSEGDRNNQPQHF. CDR3 DNA: TGTGCCAGCAGTGAGGGGGACAGGAACAATCAGCCCCAGCATTTT.

Only a few counts were recorded for this clone. V usage is TRBV5-1 and J usage is TRBJ1-4; D gene ambiguous. The CDR3 has 15 residues. In germline, CDR1 is SGHRS, CDR2 YFSETQ. Trimming removed 4 bases at V and 7 bases at J, with 17 bases between. The CDR3 DNA is TGCGCCAGCAGCCCTGGAAGTGGTCAACGTGAAAAACTGTTTTTT. Amino acids: CASSPGSGQREKLFF.

This chain joins TRBV5-1 and TRBJ2-2, with D possibly called TRBD1 or TRBD2 (5 bases each). V was shortened by 2 bases and J by 5 bases, with 10 bases between the two germline ends. The CDR3 has 14 amino acids. The germline V gene has CDR1 SGHRS and CDR2 YFSETQ. The CDR3 sequence: CASSFWDATGELFF. The CDR3 region has the DNA TGCGCCAGCAGCTTTTGGGACGCTACCGGGGAGCTGTTTTTT.

CDR3 coding DNA: TGTGCCAGCAGTTTTATACGCCAGACAGGAGAAGAGACCCAGTACTTC. It translates to CASSFIRQTGEETQYF. V gene TRBV27 combines with J gene TRBJ2-5; D is possibly TRBD1 (6 bases). Per germline, CDR1 MNHEY and CDR2 SMNVEV (reference sequence). V lost 3 bases, J lost 3 bases, and 17 bases lay in between. There are 16 residues in the CDR3.

V usage is TRBV7-8 and J usage is TRBJ1-5; TRBD1 matches 9 bases. The germline V gene has CDR1 SGHVS and CDR2 FQNEAQ. The junction had 15 bases not matched to a gene; V was cut back by 5 bases and J by 7 bases. The CDR3 length is 17 residues. The CDR3 is CASSKNAGTGTGQPQHF. CDR3 sequence (DNA): TGTGCCAGCAGCAAAAACGCCGGGACAGGGACAGGACAGCCCCAGCATTTT.

J is TRBJ2-5 and V is TRBV7-3; 13 nucleotides agree with TRBD2. V dropped 5 bases and J dropped 2; count of bases not matched to a gene: 5. This CDR3 spans 16 amino acids. The V gene's germline CDR1 is SGHTA and CDR2 FQGTGA. The CDR3 DNA reads as TGTGCCAGCAGCCGCGGACTAGCGGGAGATCAAGAGACCCAGTACTTC. Amino acid sequence: CASSRGLAGDQETQYF.

In this sample, this clone turned up a few times. The chain has TRBV4-2 and TRBJ2-1, with D unresolved. The CDR3 is made up of 12 amino acids. V gave up 0 bases and J gave up 8 bases, with 5 bases separating them. Germline V gene data show CDR1 as LGHNA and CDR2 as YNFKEQ. In DNA, the CDR3 is TGTGCCAGCAGCCAAGATCGGTATGAGCAGTTCTTC. It specifies CASSQDRYEQFF.

V gene TRBV5-6 combines with J gene TRBJ1-1; maybe TRBD1 (6 bases). The V end lost 7 bases, the J end lost 5 bases, and 18 bases lay between the germline ends. This CDR3 spans 14 amino acids. Germline V CDR1 and CDR2: SGHDT, YYEEEE. Here the CDR3 DNA reads TGTGCCAGCGGATTCCAGGGGATGCGAACTGAAGCTTTCTTT. Translating gives CASGFQGMRTEAFF.

J is TRBJ2-7 and V is TRBV29-1; D is unresolved. Trimming left V 1 base short and J 2 bases short, with 3 bases between. The length of the CDR3 is 11 residues. Germline V lookup: CDR1 SQVTM, CDR2 ANQGSEA. This CDR3 reads CSVEAPYEQYF. CDR3 coding DNA: TGCAGCGTTGAAGCCCCCTACGAGCAGTACTTC.